These 24 T cell receptor beta chains were sequenced from one sample in a study of cytomegalovirus exposure and HLA in healthy donors. Primers for the PCR totalled 60 Vbeta and 13 Jbeta. Sequencing was performed with immunoSEQ multiplex PCR; in TCRdb, only in-frame clones are kept and a portion is missing. Seen here are about 170,000 clones, around 84% observed once, and the top ten hold 2.5%. The sample consisted of PBMCs. All receptors derive from a man aged 30-40 years in good health and CMV-seropositive.

The chain combines TRBV7-2 with TRBJ1-1, with 9 bases lining up with TRBD1. This CDR3 comprises 14 residues. J gave up 6 bases and V 5 bases, and 7 bases lay outside the gene matches. CDR1 and CDR2 (germline): SGHTA, FQGNSA. The CDR3 nucleotides are TGTGCCAGCAGCCTCCGACAGGGGGGCCCTGAAGCTTTCTTT. Translation gives CASSLRQGGPEAFF. The full variable domain, its missing parts supplied by reference TRBV7-2 and TRBJ1-1, is GAGVSQSPSNKVTEKGKDVELRCDPISGHTALYWYRQSLGQGLEFLIYFQGNSAPDKSGLPSDRFSAERTGGSVSTLTIQRTQQEDSAVYLCASSLRQGGPEAFFGQGTRLTVV.

The chain links TRBV5-4 to TRBJ1-1; 8 positions agree with TRBD1. Losses at the gene ends were 1 base for V and 0 bases for J; bases not matched to a gene: 8. The CDR3 has 17 residues. Germline V gene lookup returns CDR1 SGHNT and CDR2 YYREEE (reference sequence). The DNA for the CDR3 is TGTGCCAGCAGCTTGAGCAGGGGGCGCCTCGTGAACACTGAAGCTTTCTTT. Protein: CASSLSRGRLVNTEAFF.

The chain employs TRBV19 and TRBJ2-1; maybe TRBD2 (13 bases). Trimming removed 9 bases at V and 4 bases at J, with 34 bases between. CDR1 is LNHDA, CDR2 SQIVND, per germline (reference sequence). This CDR3 comprises 20 residues. In nucleotides, the CDR3 is TGTGCCAGCCGGGACAGGGGGCGAACTAGCGGGAGGGCCGCGTACAATGAGCAGTTCTTC. It yields the protein CASRDRGRTSGRAAYNEQFF. Combining the CDR3 with reference TRBV19 and TRBJ2-1 gives the whole variable domain DGGITQSPKYLFRKEGQNVTLSCEQNLNHDAMYWYRQDPGQGLRLIYYSQIVNDFQKGDIAEGYSVSREKKESFPLTVTSAQKNPTAFYLCASRDRGRTSGRAAYNEQFFGPGTRLTVL.

The gene calls are TRBV5-1 and TRBJ2-5; 7 bases line up with TRBD1. Germline CDR1 SGHRS, CDR2 YFSETQ. V lost 3 bases to trimming and J lost 5 bases; unmatched junction nucleotides: 10. The CDR3 totals 15 residues. CDR3 protein: CASSSRQGSSETQYF. The CDR3 nucleotides are TGCGCCAGCAGCTCCCGACAGGGTAGTTCTGAGACCCAGTACTTC.

The V and J genes are TRBV5-8 and TRBJ2-1, with TRBD2 matching 8 bases. Germline V lookup: CDR1 SGHTS, CDR2 YDEGEE. J was trimmed by 5 bases and V by 4 bases; bases with no gene match: 17. The CDR3 runs 18 residues. The CDR3, as DNA: TGTGCCAGCAGCCTTCCTACGTGGTCAGCGGGAGTTGACAATGAGCAGTTCTTC. Translating gives CASSLPTWSAGVDNEQFF.

Here the CDR3 DNA reads TGCAGCGTTGAGAGGGCCCTTAGTAAAGCTTTCTTT. This gives the protein CSVERALSKAFF. This chain joins TRBV29-1 and TRBJ1-1; D not resolved. V lost 3 bases and J 9 bases, leaving 14 bases between the germline ends. From germline, CDR1 is SQVTM and CDR2 ANQGSEA. The CDR3 has 12 amino acids.

Note on this clone: The same CDR3 is also encoded by other DNA sequences in this sample. This chain links TRBV10-3 with TRBJ2-7; 7 bases line up with TRBD1. CDR1 ENHRY and CDR2 SYGVKD come from the germline V gene. This CDR3 contains 13 residues. The CDR3, as DNA: TGTGCCATCAGTGAAGGGACAGTCTACGAGCAGTACGTT. Translating it yields CAISEGTVYEQYV.

This chain uses TRBV11-3 with TRBJ2-3, with 7 positions matching TRBD1. CDR1 SGHNT and CDR2 YENEEA come from the germline V gene. CDR3 size: 13 residues. V was clipped by 6 bases and J by 4 bases; unmatched bases: 4. CDR3 amino acids: CASSTGTADTQYF. CDR3 sequence (DNA): TGTGCCAGCAGTACGGGGACAGCAGATACGCAGTATTTT.

The V and J genes are TRBV4-3 and TRBJ2-7; D call uncertain. Trimming removed 0 bases at V and 2 bases at J, with 11 bases between. The CDR3 contains 15 residues. Germline values: CDR1 LGHNA, CDR2 YSLEER. In DNA, the CDR3 is TGCGCCAGCAGCCAAGAGAGTACAGACACCTACGAGCAGTACTTC. Encoded protein: CASSQESTDTYEQYF.

This rearrangement joins TRBV7-9 to TRBJ2-7, with TRBD2 as a possible D gene (5 bases). CDR3 length: 14 residues. The ends were cut back, 6 bases at V and 2 bases at J, with 14 bases in the middle. CDR1 and CDR2 (germline): SEHNR, FQNEAQ (reference sequence). CDR3 loop: CASSPSGFTYEQYF. CDR3 coding DNA: TGTGCCAGCAGTCCCTCGGGGTTTACCTACGAGCAGTACTTC.

This chain connects TRBV11-3 to TRBJ2-7, with TRBD1 as a possible D gene (6 bases). The CDR3 runs 13 residues. Germline V CDR1 and CDR2: SGHNT, YENEEA. Trimming took off 1 base at V and 5 bases at J, with 9 bases between the two ends. The CDR3 protein is CASSLGGQHEQYF. For the CDR3, the DNA is TGTGCCAGCAGCTTAGGGGGGCAGCACGAGCAGTACTTC.

This rearrangement joins TRBV19 to TRBJ1-4, with D perhaps matching TRBD1 (6 bases). Trimming left V 8 bases short and J 6 bases short, with 13 bases between. The germline V gene has CDR1 LNHDA and CDR2 SQIVND (reference sequence). The CDR3 is 13 amino acids. The CDR3 sequence: CASAYRVDEKLFF. For the CDR3, the DNA is TGTGCCAGTGCTTACAGGGTTGATGAAAAACTGTTTTTT.

The CDR3 region has the DNA TGTGCCTGGACAGGGGGCTTTAATTCACCCCTCCACTTT. Its protein product is CAWTGGFNSPLHF. J is TRBJ1-6 and V is TRBV30; 8 nucleotides line up with TRBD1. The CDR3 length is 13 residues. The J segment lost 6 bases and the V segment lost 4 bases, leaving 2 bases of the junction unmatched. Germline values: CDR1 GTSNPN, CDR2 SVGIG (reference sequence). The whole variable domain, filled in from reference TRBV30 and TRBJ1-6, reads SQTIHQWPATLVQPVGSPLSLECTVEGTSNPNLYWYRQAAGRGLQLLFYSVGIGQISSEVPQNLSASRPQDRQFILSSKKLLLSDSGFYLCAWTGGFNSPLHFGNGTRLTVT.

The V gene is TRBV9, the J gene TRBJ2-1, with 7 positions matching TRBD2. CDR1 is SGDLS, CDR2 YYNGEE, per germline. V shed 3 bases and J 1 base; nucleotides not matched to a gene: 7. This CDR3 has 16 amino acids. As DNA, the CDR3 is TGTGCCAGCAGCGGGGGGGGTGGGGGGTCCTACAATGAGCAGTTCTTC. Translation gives CASSGGGGGSYNEQFF.

The chain recombines TRBV10-2 with TRBJ2-3, with D perhaps TRBD2 (6 bases). V lost 2 bases and J 2 bases, leaving 14 bases between the germline ends. CDR3 length: 16 residues. Per germline, CDR1 WSHSY and CDR2 SAAADI. The CDR3 coding sequence is TGCGCCAGCAGTGAGCTCCCCCCGGGAGCCACAGATACGCAGTATTTT. It translates to CASSELPPGATDTQYF.

This clone was found a few times. Other DNA sequences in this sample translate to the same CDR3. The chain has TRBV5-1 and TRBJ1-1, with 7 bases fitting TRBD1. The CDR3 loop spans 14 amino acids. J gave up 1 base and V 4 bases, and 4 bases lay outside the gene matches. Looked up from germline, CDR1 is SGHRS and CDR2 is YFSETQ. The CDR3 nucleotides are TGCGCCAGCAGCCCGACAGGGTCGAACACTGAAGCTTTCTTT. This encodes CASSPTGSNTEAFF. Together with reference TRBV5-1 and TRBJ1-1, the CDR3 gives the full variable domain: KAGVTQTPRYLIKTRGQQVTLSCSPISGHRSVSWYQQTPGQGLQFLFEYFSETQRNKGNFPGRFSGRQFSNSRSEMNVSTLELGDSALYLCASSPTGSNTEAFFGQGTRLTVV.

The J gene is TRBJ2-5, the V gene TRBV7-8; D unclear. V was trimmed by 7 bases and J by 4 bases, leaving 16 bases between them. This CDR3 is 14 amino acids long. Germline V gives CDR1 SGHVS, CDR2 FQNEAQ. The DNA of the CDR3 is TGTGCCAGCACCCCGGTCCTGCGAGGAGAGACCCAGTACTTC. The encoded protein is CASTPVLRGETQYF.

The chain employs TRBV15 and TRBJ2-2; TRBD1 agrees at 9 bases. The ends lost 3 bases at V and 5 bases at J; junction bases unmatched: 4. The CDR3 runs 15 residues. The germline V gene has CDR1 LNHNV and CDR2 YYDKDF (reference sequence). The CDR3 protein is CATSSSDRGTGELFF. The CDR3 nucleotides are TGTGCCACCAGCAGTTCGGACAGGGGAACCGGGGAGCTGTTTTTT.

This sequence joins TRBV10-2 and TRBJ2-7, with D tentatively TRBD1 (5 bases). Deletions cut 2 bases from V and 2 bases from J, with 10 bases between. Per the germline V gene, CDR1 is WSHSY and CDR2 is SAAADI. The length of the CDR3 is 14 residues. CDR3 protein: CASSENRFPYEQYF. Written as DNA, the CDR3 is TGCGCCAGCAGTGAGAACAGGTTTCCCTACGAGCAGTACTTC.

The genes are TRBV7-2 and TRBJ2-5; D perhaps matches TRBD1 (5 bases). Trimming stripped 10 bases from V and 5 bases from J, with 20 bases between. CDR1 is SGHTA, CDR2 FQGNSA, per germline. The CDR3 is made up of 14 amino acids. CDR3 sequence reads: CATLLLGATETQYF. Here the CDR3 DNA reads TGTGCCACCCTCCTCCTTGGGGCTACGGAGACCCAGTACTTC.

This clone occurred once. The rearrangement joins TRBV27 to TRBJ1-1, with 10 bases lining up with TRBD1. This CDR3 region has 11 residues. In germline, CDR1 is MNHEY, CDR2 SMNVEV (reference sequence). J was trimmed by 11 bases and V by 6 bases; bases with no gene match: 3. CDR3: CASRPGQGAFF. DNA for the CDR3: TGTGCCAGCAGACCGGGACAGGGGGCTTTCTTT.

A few counts support this clone. This chain links TRBV6-7 with TRBJ1-2; TRBD1 agrees at 7 bases. TRBV6-7 is assigned to the ORF class and has an uncertain function. The CDR3 runs to 16 residues. V dropped 0 bases and J dropped 0; count of bases not matched to a gene: 4. The CDR3 DNA reads as TGTGCCAGCAGTTACTCGAGTACAGGGGCTAACTATGGCTACACCTTC. Protein: CASSYSSTGANYGYTF.

The chain carries TRBV5-4 and TRBJ2-1, with 14 bases lining up with TRBD2. The CDR3 is 16 amino acids. With V trimmed by 3 bases and J by 6 bases, 5 bases remained unmatched. Germline loops: CDR1 SGHNT, CDR2 YYREEE (reference sequence). The CDR3 region is CASSSATSGRANEQFF. Here the CDR3 DNA reads TGTGCCAGCAGCTCCGCGACTAGCGGGAGGGCCAATGAGCAGTTCTTC.

The gene calls are TRBV5-6 and TRBJ1-6; possible D gene TRBD1, 6 bases. Germline V gene data show CDR1 as SGHDT and CDR2 as YYEEEE. This CDR3 has 13 residues. The V and J ends lost 4 bases and 8 bases respectively, with 10 bases between them. The CDR3 is CASSLGGDSPLHF. CDR3 bases: TGTGCCAGCAGCCTAGGGGGGGATTCACCCCTCCACTTT.